This T cell receptor (beta chain) was sequenced in a study of cytomegalovirus exposure and HLA in healthy donors. CDR1 ENHRY and CDR2 SYGVKD come from the germline V gene. The CDR3 consists of 14 residues. V shed 5 bases, J shed 3 bases, and the junction held 4 bases outside the gene matches. The PCR used 60 Vbeta and 13 Jbeta primers. Here immunoSEQ multiplex PCR was the method, and the copy in TCRdb shows in-frame clones only, minus some. The repertoire table contains around 29,000 clones. The sequencing input was PBMCs. The source is a man under 40 in good health and CMV-seronegative. The chain uses TRBV10-3 and TRBJ1-1; 9 nucleotides align to TRBD1. The CDR3 DNA reads as TGTGCCATCAGTTTACAGGGGGCGGACACTGAAGCTTTCTTT. Encoded protein: CAISLQGADTEAFF.